One sample yielded the 11 T cell receptor beta chains listed below, sequenced in a study of shared clonotypes between healthy human individuals. The table came from immunoSEQ multiplex PCR; TCRdb's copy has only in-frame clones and leaves some out. The sample gives over a million clones, roughly 96% of which show up once; approximately 1.1% is in the top ten. The material sequenced was naive CD4+ T cells sorted from blood. Subset noted: CD45RA+ positively selected. These receptors came from a man under 40 in good health.

The chain uses TRBV6-6 and TRBJ2-2; 7 bases map to TRBD1. The CDR3 is 15 residues long. Germline CDR1 and CDR2: MNHNY and SVGAGI (reference sequence). V gave up 4 bases and J gave up 4 bases; unmatched junction bases: 6. CDR3 DNA: TGTGCCAGCAGTTCCGACAGGGCCATCACCGGGGAGCTGTTTTTT. Translated, it gives CASSSDRAITGELFF.

The rearrangement links TRBV6-5 to TRBJ1-3; a weak D match, TRBD1 (5 bases). V was clipped by 2 bases and J by 2 bases, with 7 bases between them. Germline CDR1 and CDR2: MNHEY and SVGAGI. The CDR3 sequence is 14 residues long. The CDR3 DNA is TGTGCCAGCAGTTACGGGGGGACTGGAAACACCATATATTTT. Residues: CASSYGGTGNTIYF.

Turning to this clone: Other DNA sequences in the same sample also yield this CDR3. The chain's CDR3 is CASSPPGSDEQFF. The CDR3 DNA reads as TGTGCCAGCTCACCACCGGGGAGTGATGAGCAGTTCTTC. The V call is TRBV18, the J call TRBJ2-1; TRBD2 is a possible D gene (5 bases). Germline V CDR1 and CDR2: KGHSH, LQKENI. The V end was cut by 0 bases, the J end by 8 bases, with 8 bases between. CDR3 length: 13 residues.

This clone has a single count. The CDR3 sequence is CASTIDNSLTYNEQFF. The CDR3 DNA is TGTGCCAGCACAATCGATAATTCTTTAACCTACAATGAGCAGTTCTTC. The rearrangement joins TRBV2 to TRBJ2-1; D is unclear. V lost 7 bases and J lost 2, with 18 bases in between. Germline-derived CDR1 and CDR2 are SNHLY and FYNNEI. The CDR3 totals 16 residues.

This chain joins TRBV11-2 and TRBJ2-7; D may be TRBD1 (6 bases). The length of the CDR3 is 14 residues. Trimming removed 0 bases from V and 3 bases from J, with 9 bases in between. Germline CDR1 is SGHAT and CDR2 is FQNNGV. The CDR3 is CASSLEGHYYEQYF. Here the CDR3 DNA reads TGTGCCAGCAGCTTAGAGGGACACTACTACGAGCAGTACTTC.

The CDR3, as DNA: TGTGCCAGCTCACCACGGGGGGTGCGGTTTGAGCAGTTCTTC. This encodes CASSPRGVRFEQFF. The chain couples TRBV18 to TRBJ2-1; maybe TRBD2 (6 bases). Trimming pared 1 base from V and 9 bases from J, leaving 13 bases between. The CDR3 consists of 14 residues. Germline V gene lookup returns CDR1 KGHSH and CDR2 LQKENI.

The sample holds one count of this clone. The V and J genes are TRBV5-4 and TRBJ2-5; D not resolved. V gave up 2 bases and J gave up 3 bases, with 11 bases separating them. CDR3 size: 14 residues. CDR1 SGHNT and CDR2 YYREEE come from the germline V gene (reference sequence). CDR3 loop: CASSFDPTKETQYF. CDR3 bases: TGTGCCAGCAGCTTCGACCCCACCAAAGAGACCCAGTACTTC.

This rearrangement joins TRBV29-1 to TRBJ2-5; D is perhaps TRBD2 (5 bases). Germline V gives CDR1 SQVTM, CDR2 ANQGSEA. V was pared by 4 bases and J by 5 bases, with 14 bases between. The CDR3 has 13 residues. Here the CDR3 reads CSVGYRGGETQYF. The CDR3 nucleotides read TGCAGCGTTGGCTATAGAGGCGGGGAGACCCAGTACTTC. The variable domain in full, with the rest retrieved from reference TRBV29-1 and TRBJ2-5, is SAVISQKPSRDICQRGTSLTIQCQVDSQVTMMFWYRQQPGQSLTLIATANQGSEATYESGFVIDKFPISRPNLTFSTLTVSNMSPEDSSIYLCSVGYRGGETQYFGPGTRLLVL.

V is TRBV6-1 and J is TRBJ1-5; possible D gene TRBD1, 6 bases. Deletions cut 7 bases from V and 5 bases from J, with 18 bases between. Looked up from germline, CDR1 is MNHNS and CDR2 is SASEGT. CDR3 size: 15 residues. The CDR3 DNA follows: TGTGCCAGCACGAGGGGACACCAGGCCTATCAGCCCCAGCATTTT. This sequence encodes CASTRGHQAYQPQHF.

This sequence joins TRBV11-2 and TRBJ2-7, with D possibly TRBD1 on 5 matching bases. The germline V gene encodes CDR1 SGHAT and CDR2 FQNNGV. V lost 7 bases and J 1 base, leaving 14 bases between the germline ends. This CDR3 is built from 14 residues. Written as DNA, the CDR3 is TGTGCCAGCACTGTCTTTCAGGGATCCTACGAGCAGTACTTC. Its translation is CASTVFQGSYEQYF.

The chain combines TRBV5-4 with TRBJ1-5, with TRBD1 as a possible D gene (5 bases). With 4 bases removed from V and 6 bases from J, the gap between germline ends came to 14 bases. The germline V gene encodes CDR1 SGHNT and CDR2 YYREEE (reference sequence). This CDR3 comprises 14 residues. This CDR3 is CASSVGPASQPQHF. CDR3 nucleotide sequence: TGTGCCAGCAGCGTGGGACCTGCGAGTCAGCCCCAGCATTTT.